These T cell receptor beta chains were read from a single sample in a study of T cells after yellow fever vaccination. TCRdb redid the calling of the 5' RACE reads with MiXCR, one entry per CDR3 protein. The sample records a few hundred thousand distinct CDR3 sequences, about 3% being singletons. Material: CD4+ T cells sorted from PBMCs, obtained 10 days after the yellow fever booster vaccination. These receptors all stem from a man between 18 and 35 years old who received the YFV17D yellow fever vaccine. Both conserved end residues are part of each CDR3. The D gene is left open where the match is weak. Only part of the rows carry a size: once, few, many, or a class if the clone is expanded.

d_call	v_call	cdr3_length	clone_size	j_call	cdr3_aa	cdr3_nt
-	TRBV3-1	16	few	TRBJ2-2	CASSQDRGGDTGELFF	TGTGCCAGCAGCCAAGATCGAGGGGGGGACACCGGGGAGCTGTTTTTT
-	TRBV7-6	15	many	TRBJ1-4	CASSLGGASGEKLFF	TGTGCCAGCAGCTTAGGAGGGGCCTCGGGGGAAAAACTGTTTTTT
-	TRBV20-1	14	many	TRBJ2-1	CSARTGSSYNEQFF	TGCAGTGCTAGAACCGGGAGCTCCTACAATGAGCAGTTCTTC
-	TRBV7-8	15	many	TRBJ2-1	CASSLVGSSYNEQFF	TGTGCCAGCAGCTTAGTCGGGAGCTCCTACAATGAGCAGTTCTTC
-	TRBV7-8	14	many	TRBJ2-3	CASSSSPSTDTQYF	TGTGCCAGCAGCTCAAGCCCCAGCACAGATACGCAGTATTTT
TRBD1	TRBV5-1	14	many	TRBJ1-4	CASSRDRTYEKLFF	TGCGCCAGCAGCCGGGACAGGACTTATGAAAAACTGTTTTTT
-	TRBV5-1	13	many	TRBJ2-3	CASSLTGPDTQYF	TGCGCCAGCAGCTTGACGGGTCCAGATACGCAGTATTTT
TRBD2	TRBV5-1	14	-	TRBJ2-3	CASSRRREGDTQYF	TGCGCCAGCAGCCGGAGACGGGAGGGCGATACGCAGTATTTT
-	TRBV5-1	15	-	TRBJ2-5	CASSLDTGIQETQYF	TGCGCCAGCAGCTTGGATACAGGGATCCAAGAGACCCAGTACTTC
-	TRBV5-1	15	many	TRBJ2-3	CASSPWGASTDTQYF	TGCGCCAGCAGCCCGTGGGGGGCCAGCACAGATACGCAGTATTTT
-	TRBV20-1	15	few	TRBJ1-1	CSASDRRAAGTEAFF	TGCAGTGCTAGTGATCGACGGGCGGCCGGAACTGAAGCTTTCTTT
-	TRBV5-4	17	many	TRBJ2-7	CASSRVRRDLFEVEQYF	TGTGCCAGCAGCCGTGTACGACGGGACTTGTTCGAGGTCGAGCAGTACTTC
TRBD2	TRBV5-1	19	many	TRBJ2-2	CASSRTTRGDLLYTGELFF	TGCGCCAGCAGCAGAACTACCCGGGGGGACCTACTTTACACCGGGGAGCTGTTTTTT
-	TRBV3-1	14	few	TRBJ2-4	CASSQGAWANIQYF	TGTGCCAGCAGCCAAGGGGCCTGGGCAAACATTCAGTACTTC
-	TRBV7-2	13	many	TRBJ2-5	CASRDGNQETQYF	TGTGCCAGCAGGGACGGGAACCAAGAGACCCAGTACTTC
-	TRBV5-5	12	many	TRBJ1-1	CASSRETFEAFF	TGTGCCAGCAGCCGCGAGACGTTTGAAGCTTTCTTT
-	TRBV20-1	14	many	TRBJ1-3	CSALHPTSGNTIYF	TGCAGTGCTCTACACCCGACCTCTGGAAACACCATATATTTT
-	TRBV19	17	-	TRBJ1-3	CASSHPIRTDFGNTIYF	TGTGCCAGCTCGCATCCAATTCGGACAGACTTTGGAAACACCATATATTTT
-	TRBV18	14	-	TRBJ2-2	CASSPQGRTGELFF	TGTGCCAGCTCACCACAGGGGAGAACCGGGGAGCTGTTTTTT
-	TRBV7-2	15	many	TRBJ2-7	CASSLAQGGPYEQYF	TGTGCCAGCAGCTTAGCGCAGGGAGGCCCCTACGAGCAGTACTTC
TRBD1	TRBV5-1	14	many	TRBJ1-1	CASSLRTGDGEAFF	TGCGCCAGCAGCTTGAGGACAGGGGATGGTGAAGCTTTCTTT
-	TRBV27	13	many	TRBJ2-2	CASMGSNTGELFF	TGTGCCAGCATGGGGTCGAACACCGGGGAGCTGTTTTTT
TRBD1	TRBV7-9	12	few	TRBJ1-2	CASSRTDRGYTF	TGTGCCAGCAGCCGAACGGACAGGGGCTACACCTTC
-	TRBV3-1	12	few	TRBJ2-1	CASSQDLHEQFF	TGTGCCAGCAGCCAAGATCTTCATGAGCAGTTCTTC
-	TRBV7-2	15	few	TRBJ1-2	CASSLKGASGYGYTF	TGTGCCAGCAGCTTAAAAGGGGCCTCGGGCTATGGCTACACCTTC
-	TRBV7-9	12	few	TRBJ2-1	CASSFSAERQFF	TGTGCCAGCAGCTTTTCAGCGGAGCGGCAGTTCTTC
-	TRBV7-9	16	many	TRBJ2-1	CASSFSRGSLWGEQFF	TGTGCCAGCAGCTTCAGTCGGGGGAGCCTCTGGGGGGAGCAGTTCTTC
TRBD1	TRBV28	14	few	TRBJ1-2	CASRGGTANYGYTF	TGTGCCAGCAGGGGAGGGACAGCTAACTATGGCTACACCTTC
-	TRBV5-1	14	many	TRBJ1-6	CASSFGGQNSPLHF	TGCGCCAGCAGCTTTGGGGGACAAAATTCACCCCTCCACTTT
-	TRBV4-1	16	few	TRBJ1-6	CASSQEVWGLNSPLHF	TGCGCCAGCAGCCAAGAGGTTTGGGGCCTGAATTCACCCCTCCACTTT
-	TRBV21-1	14	few	TRBJ1-6	CASRSTGGDSPLHF	TGTGCCAGCAGATCGACAGGGGGGGATTCACCCCTCCACTTT
-	TRBV9	15	-	TRBJ1-3	CASSANGVAGNTIYF	TGTGCCAGCAGCGCAAACGGGGTGGCTGGAAACACCATATATTTT
-	TRBV4-3	13	many	TRBJ2-5	CASSQARGETQYF	TGCGCCAGCAGCCAAGCCAGGGGAGAGACCCAGTACTTC
-	TRBV6-2/TRBV6-3	14	few	TRBJ2-5	CASSSSRRVETQYF	TGTGCCAGCAGTTCCAGCAGACGAGTGGAGACCCAGTACTTC
-	TRBV24-1	11	many	TRBJ2-1	CATGKGGEQFF	TGTGCCACCGGAAAGGGGGGTGAGCAGTTCTTC
-	TRBV3-1	16	-	TRBJ1-3	CASSRGFWGIGNTIYF	TGTGCCAGCAGCCGGGGGTTCTGGGGTATTGGAAACACCATATATTTT
-	TRBV27	14	few	TRBJ2-5	CATANRPHVETQYF	TGTGCCACCGCGAACCGGCCTCACGTTGAGACCCAGTACTTC
-	TRBV18	13	-	TRBJ2-5	CASSPRHQETQYF	TGTGCCAGCTCACCACGACATCAAGAGACCCAGTACTTC
TRBD1	TRBV12-3/TRBV12-4	15	many	TRBJ1-1	CASRYIGGAGTEAFF	TGTGCCAGCAGATACATAGGGGGCGCCGGGACTGAAGCTTTCTTT
-	TRBV5-1	15	-	TRBJ1-2	CASSLARGFNYGYTF	TGCGCCAGCAGCTTGGCGAGGGGGTTCAACTATGGCTACACCTTC
-	TRBV25-1	14	many	TRBJ1-2	CASSERSGYYGYTF	TGTGCCAGCAGTGAACGTTCGGGGTACTATGGCTACACCTTC
-	TRBV7-8	13	many	TRBJ1-6	CASSLGTNSPLHF	TGTGCCAGCAGCTTAGGCACAAATTCACCCCTCCACTTT
-	TRBV5-1	18	few	TRBJ1-1	CASSSPPGTNYLRVEAFF	TGCGCCAGCAGCAGCCCACCGGGGACAAATTATCTCAGGGTTGAAGCTTTCTTT
TRBD2	TRBV7-2	17	many	TRBJ2-3	CASSFFYGTSVGDTQYF	TGTGCCAGCAGTTTTTTCTACGGGACTAGCGTTGGAGATACGCAGTATTTT